The entry that follows covers one TCR beta chain sequence. The antigen this receptor binds is unknown. Nothing much larger sits one base from this clone, and base qualities are not available. This sample was included in a study of CD8 T cells in Susac syndrome (dated by TCRdb to between 2018 and 2021). Regarding the study in general: The study used repertoire sequencing to test whether antigen drove CD8+ T cell activation and differentiation in Susac syndrome.

RNA was extracted using the RNeasy kit, and about 0.5 to 1 microgram was reverse transcribed with random hexamers. TCR beta CDR3 regions were amplified with the immunoSEQ multiplex PCR assay covering 54 Vbeta and 13 Jbeta segments. Bias from PCR amplification was corrected by using a synthetic template baseline for primer optimization and for computational correction. The study's processing was this. Only productive sequences were kept, with reads annotated to V, D and J genes according to IMGT and analyzed in immunoSEQ Analyzer. To calculate clonality, Shannon entropy was normalized by log2 of the number of productive unique sequences and then subtracted from one. For each patient and control, public and private clones were evaluated within the 100 most prevalent clones. A clone was defined as Susac-specific if it was absent from the healthy and MS cohorts, from over a thousand published viral clones and from other ImmuneACCESS disease sequences. TCRdb reran the public reads through fastp at Q25 and MiXCR, keeping productive beta chains. Every entry covers one CDR3 protein and lists the most common genes and DNA from its rows. The V and J calls follow TCRdb's processing rather than the paper's. The sample records approximately 100,000 distinct CDR3 sequences, about 96% of which are singletons. The ten largest clones take up just over 0.095% of the sample.

The CDR3 numbers 15 residues from cysteine through phenylalanine. Only CDR3 DNA remains: 45 bases, in frame from the first base. Relative to germline, V is 1 base shorter and J is 5 bases shorter, with 14 bases between their ends. Taken from the germline V gene (reference sequence), the CDR1 and CDR2 loops are LGHDT and YNNKEL. Peripheral blood CD8+ and CD4+ T cells from healthy donors, Susac syndrome patients and multiple sclerosis patients were profiled using high-throughput TCR beta sequencing. Healthy donors were included as age- and sex-matched controls. Bulk CD8+ and CD4+ T cells were purified magnetically by negative isolation, whereas CD8+ TEMRA cells were enriched by FACS. Blood was collected in EDTA tubes and processed within 24 hours, with PBMCs isolated through density gradient centrifugation. PBMCs intended for TCR sequencing were frozen in liquid nitrogen and were later thawed in a 37 degrees C water bath. Purity of sorted or isolated CD4+, CD8+ and CD8+ TEMRA cells was at least 90%.

Broader findings and caveats from the paper: The study acknowledged that relatively few individuals were included in the TCR sequencing and HLA analysis.

The rearranged chain carries TRBV3-1 and TRBJ1-2, with no confidently assigned D gene. This receptor was taken from a human donor in good health. The specimen sequenced was CD4+ T cells from PBMCs. The base sequence is TGTGCCAGCAGCCAAGCGGGAGGCTCGACGTATGGCTACACCTTC. Its translation is CASSQAGGSTYGYTF.